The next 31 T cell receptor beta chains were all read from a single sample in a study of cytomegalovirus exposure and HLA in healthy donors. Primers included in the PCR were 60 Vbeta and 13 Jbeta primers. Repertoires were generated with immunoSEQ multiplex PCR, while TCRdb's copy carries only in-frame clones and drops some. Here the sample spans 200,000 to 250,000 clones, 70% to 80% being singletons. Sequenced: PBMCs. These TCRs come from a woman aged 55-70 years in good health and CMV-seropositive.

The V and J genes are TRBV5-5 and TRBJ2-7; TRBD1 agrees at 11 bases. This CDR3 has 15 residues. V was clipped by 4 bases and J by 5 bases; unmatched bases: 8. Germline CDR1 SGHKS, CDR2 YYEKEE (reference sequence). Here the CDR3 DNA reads TGTGCCAGCAGCCATACCAGGACAGGGGGCGACGAGCAGTACTTC. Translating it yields CASSHTRTGGDEQYF.

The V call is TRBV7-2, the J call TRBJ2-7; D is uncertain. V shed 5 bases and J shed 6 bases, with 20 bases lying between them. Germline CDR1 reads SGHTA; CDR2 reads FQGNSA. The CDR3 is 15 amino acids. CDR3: CASSPVASSSGEQYF. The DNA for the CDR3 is TGTGCCAGCAGCCCGGTGGCATCCTCTTCGGGCGAGCAGTACTTC.

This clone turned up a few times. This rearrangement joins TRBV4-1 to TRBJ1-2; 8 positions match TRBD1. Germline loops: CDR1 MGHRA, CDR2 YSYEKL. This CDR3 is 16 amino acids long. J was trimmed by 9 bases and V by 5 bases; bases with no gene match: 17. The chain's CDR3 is CASSTTSDRERTSYTF. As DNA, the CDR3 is TGCGCCAGCAGCACTACGTCGGACAGGGAGAGGACTAGCTACACCTTC.

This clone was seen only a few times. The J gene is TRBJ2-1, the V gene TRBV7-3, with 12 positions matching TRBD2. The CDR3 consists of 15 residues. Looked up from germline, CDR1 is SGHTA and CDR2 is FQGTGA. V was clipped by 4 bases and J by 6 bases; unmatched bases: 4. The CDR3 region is CASSSLAGGFNEQFF. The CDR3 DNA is TGTGCCAGCAGCTCACTAGCGGGGGGCTTCAATGAGCAGTTCTTC.

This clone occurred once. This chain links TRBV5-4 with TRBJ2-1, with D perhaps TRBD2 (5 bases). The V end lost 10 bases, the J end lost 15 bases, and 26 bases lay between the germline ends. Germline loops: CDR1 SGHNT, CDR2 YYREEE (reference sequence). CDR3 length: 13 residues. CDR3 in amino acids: CASAARGRSPGFF. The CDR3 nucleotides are TGTGCCTCCGCGGCCCGCGGGCGCTCCCCGGGGTTCTTC.

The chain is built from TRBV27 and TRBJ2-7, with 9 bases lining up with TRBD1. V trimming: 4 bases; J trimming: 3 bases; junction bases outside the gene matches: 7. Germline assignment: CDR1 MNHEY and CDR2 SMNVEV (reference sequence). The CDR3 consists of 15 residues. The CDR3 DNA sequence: TGTGCCAGCAGTTCCACGCGGGACAGGGACTACGAGCAGTACTTC. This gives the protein CASSSTRDRDYEQYF.

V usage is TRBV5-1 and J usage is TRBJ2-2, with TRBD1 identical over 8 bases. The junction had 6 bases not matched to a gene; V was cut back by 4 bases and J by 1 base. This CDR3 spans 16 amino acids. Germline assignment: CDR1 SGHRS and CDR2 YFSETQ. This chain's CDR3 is CASSPVGTGNTGELFF. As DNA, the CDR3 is TGCGCCAGCAGCCCGGTAGGGACAGGGAACACCGGGGAGCTGTTTTTT.

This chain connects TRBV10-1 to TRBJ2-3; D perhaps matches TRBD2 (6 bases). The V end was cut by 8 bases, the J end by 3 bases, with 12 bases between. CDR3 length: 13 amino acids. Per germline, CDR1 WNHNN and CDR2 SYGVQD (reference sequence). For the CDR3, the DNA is TGCGCCAGCCGTGCGGAGGGTACAGATACGCAGTATTTT. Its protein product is CASRAEGTDTQYF.

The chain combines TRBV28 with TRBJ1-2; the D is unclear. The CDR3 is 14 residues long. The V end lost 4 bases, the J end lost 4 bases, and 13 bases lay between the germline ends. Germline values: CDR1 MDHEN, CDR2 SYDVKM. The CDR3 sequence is CASSSGDGVYGYTF. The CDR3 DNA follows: TGTGCCAGCAGTTCCGGGGATGGGGTCTATGGCTACACCTTC.

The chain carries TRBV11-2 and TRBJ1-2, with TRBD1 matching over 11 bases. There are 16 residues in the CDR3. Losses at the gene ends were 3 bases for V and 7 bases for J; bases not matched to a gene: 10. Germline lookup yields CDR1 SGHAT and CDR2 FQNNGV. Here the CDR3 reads CASSFIPGQGGGGYTF. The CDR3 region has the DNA TGTGCCAGCAGCTTCATCCCGGGACAGGGGGGAGGTGGCTACACCTTC.

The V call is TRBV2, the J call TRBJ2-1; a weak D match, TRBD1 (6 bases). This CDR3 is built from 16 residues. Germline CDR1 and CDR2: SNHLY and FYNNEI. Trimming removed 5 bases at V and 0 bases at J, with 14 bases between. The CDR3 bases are TGTGCCAGCAGTTTGACAGGCCCCAACTCCTACAATGAGCAGTTCTTC. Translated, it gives CASSLTGPNSYNEQFF.

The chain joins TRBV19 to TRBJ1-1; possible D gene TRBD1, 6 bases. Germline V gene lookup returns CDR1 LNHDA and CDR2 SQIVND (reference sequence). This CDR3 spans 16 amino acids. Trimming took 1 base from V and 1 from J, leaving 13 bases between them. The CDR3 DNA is TGTGCCAGTAGTATAGGTGGACAGTACCCGAACACTGAAGCTTTCTTT. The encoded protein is CASSIGGQYPNTEAFF.

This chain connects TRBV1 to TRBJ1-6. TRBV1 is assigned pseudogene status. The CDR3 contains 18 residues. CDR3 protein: CTSSPHRGFPSYNSPLHF. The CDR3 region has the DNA TGCACCAGCAGCCCCCATCGGGGGTTTCCCTCCTATAATTCACCCCTCCACTTT.

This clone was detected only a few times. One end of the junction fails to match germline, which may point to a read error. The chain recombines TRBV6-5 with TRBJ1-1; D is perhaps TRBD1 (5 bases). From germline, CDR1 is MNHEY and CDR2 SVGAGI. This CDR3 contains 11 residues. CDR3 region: CASRTDSPLVF. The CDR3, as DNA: TGTGCCAGCAGGACCGACAGCCCTCTGGTCTTT.

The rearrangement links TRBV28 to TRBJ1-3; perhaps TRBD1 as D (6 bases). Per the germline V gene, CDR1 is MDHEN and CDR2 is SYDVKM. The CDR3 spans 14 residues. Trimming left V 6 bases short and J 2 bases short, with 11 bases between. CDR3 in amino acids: CASRQPGAGNTIYF. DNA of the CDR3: TGTGCCAGCAGACAGCCAGGGGCTGGAAACACCATATATTTT. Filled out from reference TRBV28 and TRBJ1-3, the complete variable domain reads DVKVTQSSRYLVKRTGEKVFLECVQDMDHENMFWYRQDPGLGLRLIYFSYDVKMKEKGDIPEGYSVSREKKERFSLILESASTNQTSMYLCASRQPGAGNTIYFGEGSWLTVV.

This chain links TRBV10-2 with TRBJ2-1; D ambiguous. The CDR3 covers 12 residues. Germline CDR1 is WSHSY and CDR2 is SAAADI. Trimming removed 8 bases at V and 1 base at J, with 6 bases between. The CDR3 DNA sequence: TGCGCCAGCGCCAGATCCTACAATGAGCAGTTCTTC. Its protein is CASARSYNEQFF.

The CDR3 coding sequence is TGTGCCAGCAGTTTGGCGGGCGGGGGCAACTACGAGCAGTACTTC. Residues: CASSLAGGGNYEQYF. The chain combines TRBV28 with TRBJ2-7; D may be TRBD2 (7 bases). The CDR3 spans 15 residues. Germline loops: CDR1 MDHEN, CDR2 SYDVKM. Trimming took 3 bases from V and 3 from J, leaving 15 bases between them.

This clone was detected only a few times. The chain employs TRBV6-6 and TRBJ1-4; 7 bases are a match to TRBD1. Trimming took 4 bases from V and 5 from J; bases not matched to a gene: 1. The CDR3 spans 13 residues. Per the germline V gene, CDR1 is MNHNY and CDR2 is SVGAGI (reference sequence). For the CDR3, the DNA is TGTGCCAGCAGTTTGACAGGGAATGAAAAACTGTTTTTT. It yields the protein CASSLTGNEKLFF.

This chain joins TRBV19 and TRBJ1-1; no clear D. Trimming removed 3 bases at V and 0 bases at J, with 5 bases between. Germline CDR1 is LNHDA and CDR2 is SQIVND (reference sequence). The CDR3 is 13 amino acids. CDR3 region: CASSMPVNTEAFF. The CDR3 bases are TGTGCCAGTAGTATGCCGGTGAACACTGAAGCTTTCTTT.

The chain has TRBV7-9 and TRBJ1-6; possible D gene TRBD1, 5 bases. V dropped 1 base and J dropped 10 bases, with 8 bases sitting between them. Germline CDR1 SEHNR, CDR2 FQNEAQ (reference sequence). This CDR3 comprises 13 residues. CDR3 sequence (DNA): TGTGCCAGCAGCTTAGAGACAGAATCACCCCTCCACTTT. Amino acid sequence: CASSLETESPLHF.

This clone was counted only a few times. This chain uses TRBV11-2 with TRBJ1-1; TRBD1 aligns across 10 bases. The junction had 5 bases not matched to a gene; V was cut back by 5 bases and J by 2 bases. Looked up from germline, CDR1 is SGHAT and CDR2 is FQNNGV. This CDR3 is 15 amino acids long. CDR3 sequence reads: CASSPRDRGNTEAFF. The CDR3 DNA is TGTGCCAGCAGCCCTCGGGACAGGGGAAACACTGAAGCTTTCTTT.

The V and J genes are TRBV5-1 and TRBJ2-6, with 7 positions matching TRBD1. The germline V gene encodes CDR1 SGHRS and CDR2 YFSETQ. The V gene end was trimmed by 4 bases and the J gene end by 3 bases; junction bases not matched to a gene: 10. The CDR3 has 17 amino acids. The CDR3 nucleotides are TGCGCCAGCAGCGCAACCACAGGGGAGAATGGGGCCAACGTCCTGACTTTC. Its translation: CASSATTGENGANVLTF.

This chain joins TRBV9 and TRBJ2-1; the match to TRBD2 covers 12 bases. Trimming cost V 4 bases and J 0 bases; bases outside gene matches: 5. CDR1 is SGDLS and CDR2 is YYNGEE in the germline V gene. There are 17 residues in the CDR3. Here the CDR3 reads CASSNLAGGPSYNEQFF. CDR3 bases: TGTGCCAGCAGCAACCTAGCGGGGGGGCCCTCCTACAATGAGCAGTTCTTC.

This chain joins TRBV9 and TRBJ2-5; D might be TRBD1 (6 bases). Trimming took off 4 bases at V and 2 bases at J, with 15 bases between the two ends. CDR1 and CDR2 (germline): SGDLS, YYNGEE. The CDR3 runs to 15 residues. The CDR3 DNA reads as TGTGCCAGCAGCTTTACAGGGTTGCCGCAAGAGACCCAGTACTTC. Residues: CASSFTGLPQETQYF.

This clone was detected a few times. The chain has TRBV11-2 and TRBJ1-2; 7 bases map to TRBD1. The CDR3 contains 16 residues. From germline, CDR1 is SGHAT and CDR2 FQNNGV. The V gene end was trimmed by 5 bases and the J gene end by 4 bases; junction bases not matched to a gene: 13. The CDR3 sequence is CASSPIEGAQGYGYTF. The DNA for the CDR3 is TGTGCCAGCAGCCCTATCGAGGGGGCGCAGGGCTATGGCTACACCTTC.

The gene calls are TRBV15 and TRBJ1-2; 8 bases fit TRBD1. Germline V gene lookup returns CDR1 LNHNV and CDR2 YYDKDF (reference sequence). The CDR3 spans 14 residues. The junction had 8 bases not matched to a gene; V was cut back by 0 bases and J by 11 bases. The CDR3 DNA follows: TGTGCCACCAGCAGAGACCGACAGGGGATTGAGTACACCTTC. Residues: CATSRDRQGIEYTF.

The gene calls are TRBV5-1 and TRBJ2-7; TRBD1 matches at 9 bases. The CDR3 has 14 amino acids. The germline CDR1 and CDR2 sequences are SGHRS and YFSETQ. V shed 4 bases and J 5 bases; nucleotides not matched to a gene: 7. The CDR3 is CASSVGQGSNEQYF. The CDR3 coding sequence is TGCGCCAGCAGCGTAGGACAGGGGAGCAACGAGCAGTACTTC.

DNA of the CDR3: TGCGCCAGCAGTGCCCAGACTAGCGGGAGTGAGACCCAGTACTTC. Its translation is CASSAQTSGSETQYF. The J gene is TRBJ2-5, the V gene TRBV10-1; 12 bases agree with TRBD2. Trimming cost V 4 bases and J 5 bases; bases outside gene matches: 5. Germline V lookup: CDR1 WNHNN, CDR2 SYGVQD (reference sequence). The CDR3 loop spans 15 amino acids.

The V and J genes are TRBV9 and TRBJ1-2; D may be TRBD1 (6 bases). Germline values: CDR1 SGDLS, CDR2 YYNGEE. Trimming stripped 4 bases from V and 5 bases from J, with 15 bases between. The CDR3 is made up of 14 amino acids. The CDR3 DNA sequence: TGTGCCAGCAGCCCGGGGGGGGCAGAATATGGCTACACCTTC. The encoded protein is CASSPGGAEYGYTF. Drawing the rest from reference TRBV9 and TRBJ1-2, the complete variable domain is DSGVTQTPKHLITATGQRVTLRCSPRSGDLSVYWYQQSLDQGLQFLIQYYNGEERAKGNILERFSAQQFPDLHSELNLSSLELGDSALYFCASSPGGAEYGYTFGSGTRLTVV.

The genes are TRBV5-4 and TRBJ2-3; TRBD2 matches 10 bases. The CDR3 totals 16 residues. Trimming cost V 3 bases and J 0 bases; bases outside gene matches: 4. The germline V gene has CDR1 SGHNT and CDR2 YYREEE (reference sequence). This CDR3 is CASSSGLAASTDTQYF. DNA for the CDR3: TGTGCCAGCAGCTCCGGACTAGCGGCTAGCACAGATACGCAGTATTTT.

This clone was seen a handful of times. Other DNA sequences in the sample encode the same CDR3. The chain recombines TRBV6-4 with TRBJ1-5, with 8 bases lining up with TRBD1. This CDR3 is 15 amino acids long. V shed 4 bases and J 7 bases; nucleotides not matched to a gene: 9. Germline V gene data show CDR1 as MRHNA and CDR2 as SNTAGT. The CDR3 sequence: CASSGIGQGGQPQHF. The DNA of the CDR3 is TGTGCCAGCAGTGGAATCGGACAGGGTGGACAGCCCCAGCATTTT.